Reported below is one T cell receptor beta chain. PCR used 60 Vbeta primers and 13 Jbeta primers. Profiling relied on immunoSEQ multiplex PCR, and the TCRdb table lists in-frame clones only, not all of them. The repertoire holds more than 200,000 clones, roughly 70% seen once, with 2.6% in the top ten. The source of the sample is a study of cytomegalovirus exposure and HLA in healthy donors. The CDR3 contains 16 residues. Germline CDR1 and CDR2: MDHEN and SYDVKM. Trimming took 5 bases from V and 6 from J, leaving 20 bases between them. The chain has TRBV28 and TRBJ1-5; possibly TRBD1 for D (6 bases). This clonotype was obtained from a man aged 40-55 years in good health and CMV-seropositive. Sample: PBMCs. Here the CDR3 DNA reads TGTGCCAGCAGTCTACCTGGACAGTCCAGGGGTCAGCCCCAGCATTTT. The encoded protein is CASSLPGQSRGQPQHF.